A single sample is the source of the 25 T cell receptor beta chains below, sequenced in a study of neoadjuvant anti-PD-1 for oral cavity cancer. As for time point: after neoadjuvant nivolumab, at surgical resection. Some clones are missing from TCRdb's copy, which holds only in-frame ones; the method was immunoSEQ multiplex PCR. The data show 14,000 or so clones, with roughly four fifths seen just once and under 2.5% held by the top ten. Sequencing used PBMCs, obtained after nivolumab (anti-PD-1) treatment. These receptor sequences come from a person between 35 and 79 years old with oral cavity squamous cell carcinoma.

Only a few counts were recorded for this clone. V gene TRBV2 combines with J gene TRBJ2-2; no definite D call. Germline V gene lookup returns CDR1 SNHLY and CDR2 FYNNEI. V gave up 5 bases and J gave up 4 bases, with 20 bases separating them. This CDR3 comprises 17 residues. The CDR3 DNA follows: TGTGCCAGCAGTCGAACGATGGCGGACGGGCCCACCGGGGAGCTGTTTTTT. This gives the protein CASSRTMADGPTGELFF.

The chain joins TRBV9 to TRBJ2-3, with D uncertain. V gave up 4 bases and J gave up 2 bases, with 8 bases separating them. CDR1 and CDR2 from the germline V gene are SGDLS and YYNGEE. CDR3 length equals 13 residues. This CDR3 is CASSPRPTDTQYF. The CDR3 DNA follows: TGTGCCAGCAGCCCCCGACCCACAGATACGCAGTATTTT.

The chain carries TRBV10-3 and TRBJ2-1, with 10 bases fitting TRBD2. V lost 2 bases and J lost 6; bases outside the gene matches: 4. Germline values: CDR1 ENHRY, CDR2 SYGVKD. CDR3 length: 15 amino acids. The CDR3 nucleotides are TGTGCCATCAGTGAGGCCCAGCGGGGGGGCAATGAGCAGTTCTTC. Residues: CAISEAQRGGNEQFF.

This clone was observed a few times. The V and J genes are TRBV19 and TRBJ2-7; D perhaps matches TRBD1 (5 bases). This CDR3 region has 13 residues. Looked up from germline, CDR1 is LNHDA and CDR2 is SQIVND (reference sequence). V lost 5 bases and J 3 bases, leaving 11 bases between the germline ends. CDR3 DNA: TGTGCCAGTAGTGTCCAAAGGGGCTACGAGCAGTACTTC. It translates to CASSVQRGYEQYF.

The chain is built from TRBV2 and TRBJ2-5; 10 nucleotides line up with TRBD2. The CDR3 is 14 amino acids. V shed 8 bases and J 2 bases; nucleotides not matched to a gene: 5. Looked up from germline, CDR1 is SNHLY and CDR2 is FYNNEI. Written as DNA, the CDR3 is TGTGCCAGCTCCCGACTAGCGGGTCAAGAGACCCAGTACTTC. The encoded protein is CASSRLAGQETQYF.

V and J are TRBV14 and TRBJ2-1, with D perhaps matching TRBD2 (6 bases). V shed 1 base and J shed 8 bases, with 12 bases lying between them. The CDR3 consists of 14 residues. CDR1 and CDR2 from the germline V gene are SGHDN and FVKESK. Here the CDR3 DNA reads TGTGCCAGCAGCCAAGTATCGTGGGGGGATGAGCAGTTCTTC. This sequence encodes CASSQVSWGDEQFF.

This chain uses TRBV28 with TRBJ2-1, with a possible D match to TRBD1 (5 bases). The CDR3 has 14 residues. Looked up from germline, CDR1 is MDHEN and CDR2 is SYDVKM. Trimming pared 6 bases from V and 0 bases from J, leaving 9 bases between. The CDR3: CASSPQGSYNEQFF. The CDR3 DNA is TGTGCCAGCAGCCCCCAGGGCTCCTACAATGAGCAGTTCTTC.

The chain has TRBV13 and TRBJ2-7; D might be TRBD1 or TRBD2, each matching 7 bases. Germline V gene lookup returns CDR1 PRHDT and CDR2 FYEKMQ (reference sequence). Between the trimmed V and J ends, which lost 8 bases and 6 bases, there was a span of 23 bases. The CDR3 runs 15 residues. The CDR3 DNA reads as TGTGCCAGCCCCCAGGGGGGGAGAAAGGGACGCGAGCAGTACTTC. This gives the protein CASPQGGRKGREQYF.

The V and J genes are TRBV6-6 and TRBJ2-2; no firm D call. The CDR3 contains 11 residues. V lost 4 bases and J 6 bases, leaving 3 bases between the germline ends. In germline, CDR1 is MNHNY, CDR2 SVGAGI (reference sequence). CDR3 DNA: TGTGCCAGCAGTTCATCCGGGGAGCTGTTTTTT. Its protein is CASSSSGELFF.

This clone was observed a single time. This chain connects TRBV27 to TRBJ1-4; D perhaps matches TRBD1 (5 bases). Trimming cost V 10 bases and J 3 bases, with 12 bases left between them. This CDR3 contains 13 residues. Germline values: CDR1 MNHEY, CDR2 SMNVEV (reference sequence). Here the CDR3 reads CATGGGSNEKLFF. The DNA of the CDR3 is TGTGCCACCGGGGGGGGGTCTAATGAAAAACTGTTTTTT.

The rearrangement joins TRBV5-4 to TRBJ2-1, with TRBD1 matching 8 bases. Looked up from germline, CDR1 is SGHNT and CDR2 is YYREEE (reference sequence). CDR3 length: 15 residues. The V segment lost 1 base and the J segment 8 bases; nucleotides outside the gene matches: 8. CDR3 sequence: CASSLQGARGDEQFF. For the CDR3, the DNA is TGTGCCAGCAGCTTGCAGGGGGCCCGAGGGGATGAGCAGTTCTTC. The complete variable domain, with remaining parts taken from reference TRBV5-4 and TRBJ2-1, reads ETGVTQSPTHLIKTRGQQVTLRCSSQSGHNTVSWYQQALGQGPQFIFQYYREEENGRGNFPPRFSGLQFPNYSSELNVNALELDDSALYLCASSLQGARGDEQFFGPGTRLTVL.

The chain joins TRBV11-2 to TRBJ1-4; maybe TRBD1 (5 bases). The CDR3 spans 18 residues. Germline V lookup: CDR1 SGHAT, CDR2 FQNNGV. Trimming pared 3 bases from V and 5 bases from J, leaving 22 bases between. This CDR3 reads CASSLSSGLGLQNEKLFF. The CDR3 nucleotides are TGTGCCAGCAGCTTGTCTTCTGGTCTGGGGCTCCAAAATGAAAAACTGTTTTTT.

The chain joins TRBV6-6 to TRBJ2-1; 7 bases are a match to TRBD1. This CDR3 is 15 amino acids long. Per germline, CDR1 MNHNY and CDR2 SVGAGI (reference sequence). The trim removed 10 bases at V and 5 bases at J, leaving 14 bases unmatched. CDR3 sequence: CATGLSGQPNNEQFF. As DNA, the CDR3 is TGTGCCACAGGCTTATCGGGACAGCCTAACAATGAGCAGTTCTTC.

This sequence joins TRBV6-5 and TRBJ2-5; 13 bases map to TRBD2. Germline values: CDR1 MNHEY, CDR2 SVGAGI. V was pared by 6 bases and J by 4 bases, with 5 bases of the junction left unmatched. The CDR3 runs 15 residues. The CDR3 region is CASSRRLAGGETQYF. CDR3 nucleotides: TGTGCCAGCAGCCGCCGACTAGCGGGGGGAGAGACCCAGTACTTC.

The V gene is TRBV7-8, the J gene TRBJ2-1, with 13 bases identical to TRBD2. This CDR3 spans 15 amino acids. Trimming at V came to 5 bases and at J to 6 bases, leaving 4 bases not matched to a gene. From germline, CDR1 is SGHVS and CDR2 FQNEAQ. The CDR3: CASSPLAGGPNEQFF. CDR3 nucleotide sequence: TGTGCCAGCAGCCCACTAGCGGGGGGGCCCAATGAGCAGTTCTTC. Complete variable domain (other parts from reference TRBV7-8 and TRBJ2-1): GAGVSQSPRYKVAKRGQDVALRCDPISGHVSLFWYQQALGQGPEFLTYFQNEAQLDKSGLPSDRFFAERPEGSVSTLKIQRTQQEDSAVYLCASSPLAGGPNEQFFGPGTRLTVL.

This rearrangement joins TRBV21-1 to TRBJ2-7; the table's D gene call, TRBD1, was not cross checked with the DNA. TRBV21-1 is reported as a pseudogene. The CDR3 length is 15 residues. Here the CDR3 reads CASNPLGGQGYEQYF. The DNA for the CDR3 is TGTGCCAGCAACCCCCTTGGGGGACAGGGCTACGAGCAGTACTTC.

The CDR3 DNA is TGTGCCAGCAGCGTACCCCGGGAGGGGAATGCCCAGGAGACCCAGTACTTC. It yields the protein CASSVPREGNAQETQYF. The chain uses TRBV9 and TRBJ2-5; 8 bases map to TRBD2. V gave up 1 base and J gave up 5 bases; unmatched junction bases: 13. From germline, CDR1 is SGDLS and CDR2 YYNGEE. There are 17 residues in the CDR3.

This clone was seen more than once but under ten times. The chain couples TRBV6-5 to TRBJ2-6, with D perhaps matching TRBD1 (5 bases). V was shortened by 5 bases and J by 3 bases, with 8 bases between the two germline ends. Germline CDR1 reads MNHEY; CDR2 reads SVGAGI. The CDR3 totals 14 residues. This CDR3 is CASSQTVGANVLTF. The CDR3 DNA reads TGTGCCAGCAGTCAGACAGTTGGGGCCAACGTCCTGACTTTC.

This chain uses TRBV30 with TRBJ2-3; D remains ambiguous. Germline values: CDR1 GTSNPN, CDR2 SVGIG (reference sequence). Trimming pared 2 bases from V and 0 bases from J, leaving 9 bases between. This CDR3 has 14 amino acids. Here the CDR3 reads CAWSSGLSTDTQYF. The CDR3 nucleotides read TGTGCCTGGAGTTCAGGTTTAAGCACAGATACGCAGTATTTT.

The gene calls are TRBV6-6 and TRBJ1-5; 7 bases match TRBD1. V trimming: 6 bases; J trimming: 4 bases; junction bases outside the gene matches: 3. The CDR3 sequence is 13 residues long. From germline, CDR1 is MNHNY and CDR2 SVGAGI (reference sequence). The CDR3 region is CASRDRDNQPQHF. The DNA of the CDR3 is TGTGCCAGCAGAGACAGGGATAATCAGCCCCAGCATTTT.

This clone has just one count. The chain recombines TRBV27 with TRBJ1-4; 9 positions match TRBD1. J lost 8 bases, V lost 1 base, and 5 bases had no gene match. This CDR3 is built from 15 residues. The germline V gene encodes CDR1 MNHEY and CDR2 SMNVEV (reference sequence). The CDR3 DNA follows: TGTGCCAGCAGTTTATTGGGGACAGGGTACGAAAAACTGTTTTTT. Protein: CASSLLGTGYEKLFF.

The genes are TRBV6-6 and TRBJ2-7, with TRBD2 identical over 8 bases. From germline, CDR1 is MNHNY and CDR2 SVGAGI (reference sequence). CDR3 length: 13 residues. After removal of 5 bases from V and 7 bases from J, the junction contained 7 bases not matched to a gene. CDR3 nucleotides: TGTGCCAGCAGTACCTCGGGAGGGGGGGAGCAGTACTTC. This gives the protein CASSTSGGGEQYF.

The J gene is TRBJ2-6, the V gene TRBV6-4; D perhaps matches TRBD1 (6 bases). Germline assignment: CDR1 MRHNA and CDR2 SNTAGT. There are 16 residues in the CDR3. Trimming took off 6 bases at V and 0 bases at J, with 12 bases between the two ends. CDR3 DNA: TGTGCCAGCAGCCCGGACAGAAACTCTGGGGCCAACGTCCTGACTTTC. This codes for CASSPDRNSGANVLTF.

The rearrangement links TRBV27 to TRBJ2-2, with 7 bases aligning to TRBD1. After removal of 6 bases from V and 5 bases from J, the junction contained 6 bases not matched to a gene. Germline V gene sequence: CDR1 MNHEY, CDR2 SMNVEV (reference sequence). This CDR3 is 14 amino acids long. The CDR3 sequence is CASRTGALTGELFF. The CDR3 region has the DNA TGTGCCAGCAGAACAGGGGCATTGACCGGGGAGCTGTTTTTT.

V and J are TRBV7-2 and TRBJ2-7; 8 positions agree with TRBD2. The germline gives CDR1 SGHTA, CDR2 FQGNSA. Losses at the gene ends were 4 bases for V and 1 base for J; bases not matched to a gene: 12. The CDR3 covers 17 residues. The CDR3 loop reads CASSSPQGRGASYEQYF. In DNA form, the CDR3 reads TGTGCCAGCAGCTCCCCCCAGGGGCGGGGGGCATCCTACGAGCAGTACTTC.